This record looks at one T cell receptor beta chain sequence and its context. The data originate from a study of blood T cell repertoires in COVID-19. This CDR3 is 15 amino acids long. Germline CDR1 KGHSH, CDR2 LQKENI. Trimming removed 2 bases from V and 5 bases from J, with 13 bases in between. Clones were read by immunoSEQ multiplex PCR, and TCRdb kept only the in-frame ones, dropping some. The table has more than 90,000 clones, over 80% seen once. The chain employs TRBV18 and TRBJ1-5, with no clear D. The sample taken for sequencing was peripheral blood. The TCR was taken from a man aged 45-65 years with active COVID-19. CDR3 sequence reads: CASSPARGDDQPQHF. The DNA for the CDR3 is TGTGCCAGCTCACCAGCGAGAGGAGATGATCAGCCCCAGCATTTT.